The 25 T cell receptor beta chains below all came from one sample that was sequenced in a study of chemoradiotherapy in HPV16-positive cancers. TCRdb's table, derived via immunoSEQ multiplex PCR, lists solely in-frame clones and lacks some. The table lists fewer than 25,000 clones, approximately 92% of them singletons. The starting material was blood, obtained from a patient who underwent chemoradiotherapy. The receptors were sampled from a human donor with HPV-associated anogenital cancer.

This chain uses TRBV2 with TRBJ2-7, with a tentative D call TRBD2 (5 bases). The CDR3 length is 14 residues. The germline V gene encodes CDR1 SNHLY and CDR2 FYNNEI. V lost 6 bases to trimming and J lost 0 bases, with 12 bases between them. In nucleotides, the CDR3 is TGTGCCAGCAGCCCAAAGCGGAGCTCCTACGAGCAGTACTTC. Its protein product is CASSPKRSSYEQYF.

The chain uses TRBV11-2 and TRBJ1-5; tentative D call: TRBD1 (5 bases). This CDR3 has 16 residues. V lost 4 bases to trimming and J lost 4 bases, with 17 bases between them. Germline V lookup: CDR1 SGHAT, CDR2 FQNNGV. The CDR3 DNA reads TGTGCCAGCAGCTCAGGACCTGGGACGGATAATCAGCCCCAGCATTTT. Translated: CASSSGPGTDNQPQHF. Full variable domain (missing parts from reference TRBV11-2 and TRBJ1-5): EAGVAQSPRYKIIEKRQSVAFWCNPISGHATLYWYQQILGQGPKLLIQFQNNGVVDDSQLPKDRFSAERLKGVDSTLKIQPAKLEDSAVYLCASSSGPGTDNQPQHFGDGTRLSIL.

The chain recombines TRBV7-2 with TRBJ1-1; perhaps TRBD1 as D (6 bases). Trimming shortened V by 7 bases and J by 0 bases, and 9 bases separated the two germline ends. The CDR3 consists of 13 residues. Germline values: CDR1 SGHTA, CDR2 FQGNSA. CDR3 amino acids: CASKGQMNTEAFF. CDR3 sequence (DNA): TGTGCCAGCAAAGGACAGATGAACACTGAAGCTTTCTTT.

The chain recombines TRBV28 with TRBJ2-7; no firm D call. Trimming cost V 7 bases and J 2 bases, with 24 bases left between them. Germline V gene lookup returns CDR1 MDHEN and CDR2 SYDVKM. The CDR3 runs 17 residues. The CDR3 loop is CASTSRVTLQKTYEQYF. CDR3 sequence (DNA): TGTGCCAGCACCAGCCGGGTCACCCTCCAAAAAACCTACGAGCAGTACTTC.

The CDR3 coding sequence is TGTGCCAGCAGTTACTCGGGTGAGCAGTACTTC. This codes for CASSYSGEQYF. V and J are TRBV6-6 and TRBJ2-7; no clear D gene. Germline V CDR1 and CDR2: MNHNY, SVGAGI (reference sequence). Trimming cost V 0 bases and J 7 bases, with 4 bases left between them. CDR3 length: 11 residues.

The chain couples TRBV19 to TRBJ2-1; 7 nucleotides match TRBD2. The CDR3 is made up of 17 amino acids. Trimming took 3 bases from V and 3 from J; bases not matched to a gene: 11. Germline CDR1 is LNHDA and CDR2 is SQIVND (reference sequence). CDR3 sequence reads: CASSIWGYRGVYNEQFF. CDR3 coding DNA: TGTGCCAGTAGTATCTGGGGTTATCGGGGGGTCTACAATGAGCAGTTCTTC.

The chain joins TRBV28 to TRBJ2-3, with D perhaps matching TRBD2 (7 bases). Trimming pared 5 bases from V and 5 bases from J, leaving 17 bases between. The CDR3 extends over 15 amino acids. Germline lookup yields CDR1 MDHEN and CDR2 SYDVKM. CDR3 sequence reads: CASSTPGGAKDTQYF. The CDR3 DNA reads as TGTGCCAGCAGTACCCCTGGGGGGGCGAAAGATACGCAGTATTTT.

The chain carries TRBV6-5 and TRBJ1-1; D is possibly TRBD1 (5 bases). Deletions cut 0 bases from V and 4 bases from J, with 12 bases between. Germline lookup yields CDR1 MNHEY and CDR2 SVGAGI. The CDR3 covers 15 residues. Written as DNA, the CDR3 is TGTGCCAGCAGTTACTCGGGCAGGGTGGGCACTGAAGCTTTCTTT. Amino acids: CASSYSGRVGTEAFF.

In this sample, this clone turned up once. The chain uses TRBV7-2 and TRBJ2-5, with 8 bases matching TRBD2. V lost 2 bases to trimming and J lost 2 bases; unmatched junction nucleotides: 4. CDR1 SGHTA and CDR2 FQGNSA come from the germline V gene. The CDR3 sequence is 15 residues long. CDR3 in DNA: TGTGCCAGCAGCTTATCCAGCGGGGGACAAGAGACCCAGTACTTC. Its translation is CASSLSSGGQETQYF.

The chain joins TRBV7-2 to TRBJ2-7; no definite D call. The CDR3 runs to 11 residues. V was cut by 8 bases and J by 3 bases, with 8 bases left in between. Germline CDR1 SGHTA, CDR2 FQGNSA. The CDR3 bases are TGTGCCAGCGGATCTATCTACGAGCAGTACTTC. As protein: CASGSIYEQYF.

This clone was recorded a few times. The chain joins TRBV9 to TRBJ2-2, with TRBD1 as a possible D gene (7 bases). The CDR3 contains 16 residues. Germline CDR1 reads SGDLS; CDR2 reads YYNGEE. The germline V and J ends were trimmed by 3 bases and 4 bases, with 16 bases remaining between them. CDR3 sequence reads: CASSERRGQGTGELFF. The CDR3 coding sequence is TGTGCCAGCAGCGAGCGGAGGGGGCAAGGCACCGGGGAGCTGTTTTTT.

V and J are TRBV6-7 and TRBJ1-4; a possible D gene is TRBD1 (5 bases). TRBV6-7 is an ORF; its function is uncertain. V lost 7 bases and J lost 14, with 17 bases in between. The CDR3 is 12 residues long. The CDR3 protein is CASTTGGFRLFF. As DNA, the CDR3 is TGTGCCAGCACCACGGGGGGTTTTAGGCTGTTTTTT.

The rearrangement joins TRBV19 to TRBJ1-6; D is perhaps TRBD1 (6 bases). The length of the CDR3 is 14 residues. CDR1 LNHDA and CDR2 SQIVND come from the germline V gene (reference sequence). Trimming took off 5 bases at V and 10 bases at J, with 15 bases between the two ends. This CDR3 reads CASSGGHRDSPLHF. CDR3 DNA sequence: TGTGCCAGTAGTGGGGGCCACAGGGACTCACCCCTCCACTTT.

This sequence joins TRBV6-5 and TRBJ2-7; D is unclear. The CDR3 runs to 12 residues. Trimming removed 2 bases at V and 1 base at J, with 3 bases between. CDR1 and CDR2 (germline): MNHEY, SVGAGI. CDR3 sequence reads: CASSYDSYEQYF. The CDR3 bases are TGTGCCAGCAGTTACGATTCCTACGAGCAGTACTTC.

The chain uses TRBV7-6 and TRBJ1-1, with 7 bases fitting TRBD1. V was pared by 4 bases and J by 3 bases, with 11 bases of the junction left unmatched. Per the germline V gene, CDR1 is SGHVS and CDR2 is FNYEAQ. This CDR3 has 16 residues. Here the CDR3 reads CASSSQGIEYDTEAFF. The CDR3 region has the DNA TGTGCCAGCAGCTCACAGGGGATTGAGTACGACACTGAAGCTTTCTTT.

The chain recombines TRBV7-3 with TRBJ2-3, with 7 bases matching TRBD1. The CDR3 extends over 15 amino acids. V trimming: 5 bases; J trimming: 2 bases; junction bases outside the gene matches: 7. The germline CDR1 and CDR2 sequences are SGHTA and FQGTGA. The CDR3 sequence is CASSVTGDYTDTQYF. The CDR3 region has the DNA TGTGCCAGCAGCGTTACAGGGGATTACACAGATACGCAGTATTTT.

This rearrangement joins TRBV6-6 to TRBJ2-3, with D unclear. The CDR3 runs to 15 residues. Trimming took off 7 bases at V and 1 base at J, with 15 bases between the two ends. CDR1 MNHNY and CDR2 SVGAGI come from the germline V gene (reference sequence). The CDR3 region is CASKQIGPGTDTQYF. The CDR3, as DNA: TGTGCCAGCAAGCAAATCGGCCCCGGCACAGATACGCAGTATTTT.

The CDR3 region has the DNA TGTGCCAGCAGCCCTCCCCGGGGGTTTGGTCAGCCCCAGCATTTT. This codes for CASSPPRGFGQPQHF. The chain joins TRBV28 to TRBJ1-5, with a possible D match to TRBD1 (5 bases). Trimming stripped 6 bases from V and 6 bases from J, with 18 bases between. From germline, CDR1 is MDHEN and CDR2 SYDVKM. This CDR3 region has 15 residues. The variable domain in full, with the rest retrieved from reference TRBV28 and TRBJ1-5, is DVKVTQSSRYLVKRTGEKVFLECVQDMDHENMFWYRQDPGLGLRLIYFSYDVKMKEKGDIPEGYSVSREKKERFSLILESASTNQTSMYLCASSPPRGFGQPQHFGDGTRLSIL.

The chain recombines TRBV4-1 with TRBJ2-2, with D possibly being TRBD1 (6 bases). Trimming cost V 3 bases and J 7 bases, with 18 bases left between them. This CDR3 has 16 amino acids. In germline, CDR1 is MGHRA, CDR2 YSYEKL. As DNA, the CDR3 is TGCGCCAGCAGCCAGGGTTACAGGGTTTTGAGCGGGGAGCTGTTTTTT. Translated, it gives CASSQGYRVLSGELFF.

The chain couples TRBV5-1 to TRBJ1-2, with D possibly matching TRBD1 (6 bases). In germline, CDR1 is SGHRS, CDR2 YFSETQ. Trimming took off 2 bases at V and 5 bases at J, with 19 bases between the two ends. The CDR3 totals 16 residues. The CDR3 DNA reads TGCGCCAGCAGCTTCTATGCAGGGGCAACGGGGTATGGCTACACCTTC. Its protein is CASSFYAGATGYGYTF. The full variable domain, completed using reference TRBV5-1 and TRBJ1-2, is KAGVTQTPRYLIKTRGQQVTLSCSPISGHRSVSWYQQTPGQGLQFLFEYFSETQRNKGNFPGRFSGRQFSNSRSEMNVSTLELGDSALYLCASSFYAGATGYGYTFGSGTRLTVV.

The chain joins TRBV4-1 to TRBJ1-6; D gene ambiguous. The CDR3 is 17 residues long. Trimming pared 0 bases from V and 3 bases from J, leaving 12 bases between. The germline V gene has CDR1 MGHRA and CDR2 YSYEKL. Here the CDR3 DNA reads TGCGCCAGCAGCCAAGATTATGCAGCCTACTATAATTCACCCCTCCACTTT. Encoded protein: CASSQDYAAYYNSPLHF.

This chain joins TRBV5-4 and TRBJ2-3; D remains unclear. Per germline, CDR1 SGHNT and CDR2 YYREEE (reference sequence). CDR3 length: 14 residues. The ends were cut back, 4 bases at V and 0 bases at J, with 9 bases in the middle. For the CDR3, the DNA is TGTGCCAGCAGCGGAAGCGCGAGCACAGATACGCAGTATTTT. It encodes CASSGSASTDTQYF.

This chain joins TRBV28 and TRBJ1-5; D not resolved. Germline V CDR1 and CDR2: MDHEN, SYDVKM. The CDR3 covers 13 residues. The ends were cut back, 7 bases at V and 2 bases at J, with 9 bases in the middle. The CDR3 DNA sequence: TGTGCCAGCACGGGGATCGGCAATCAGCCCCAGCATTTT. It specifies CASTGIGNQPQHF.

The chain combines TRBV7-2 with TRBJ2-7, with a tentative D call TRBD2 (6 bases). Trimming shortened V by 5 bases and J by 1 base, and 15 bases separated the two germline ends. Germline V gene data show CDR1 as SGHTA and CDR2 as FQGNSA. The CDR3 is 15 amino acids. CDR3 nucleotide sequence: TGTGCCAGCAGCCTCCGGGGGAGGCAGTCCTACGAGCAGTACTTC. Amino acid sequence: CASSLRGRQSYEQYF. The entire variable domain, with the rest obtained from reference TRBV7-2 and TRBJ2-7, is as follows: GAGVSQSPSNKVTEKGKDVELRCDPISGHTALYWYRQSLGQGLEFLIYFQGNSAPDKSGLPSDRFSAERTGGSVSTLTIQRTQQEDSAVYLCASSLRGRQSYEQYFGPGTRLTVT.

The chain has TRBV7-8 and TRBJ2-2; D call uncertain. V lost 3 bases and J lost 0, with 8 bases in between. Germline V lookup: CDR1 SGHVS, CDR2 FQNEAQ. This CDR3 is 15 amino acids long. The DNA of the CDR3 is TGTGCCAGCAGCTTTCAAGCAGCGAACACCGGGGAGCTGTTTTTT. As protein: CASSFQAANTGELFF.